The 26 T cell receptor beta chains below were found in one sample sequenced in a study of blood T cell repertoires in COVID-19 (TCRdb year 2020). The library was obtained by the immunoSEQ multiplex PCR assay. The table was pulled from immuneACCESS by TCRdb, which kept in-frame rearrangements only. Such tables lose some clones; where checked, under half of the loss comes from unresolved V genes, and the rest has no known cause. The sample records 150,000 to 200,000 clones, around 76% of which are singletons. Together, the top ten hold roughly 9.1% of the sample. Sequences were obtained from peripheral blood. Receptors originate from a woman in her seventies with acute or convalescent COVID-19.

The chain has TRBV3-1 (or the pseudogene TRBV3-2) and TRBJ2-7; no definite D call. The V and J ends lost 0 bases and 3 bases respectively, with 9 bases between them. CDR1 is LGHDT, CDR2 YNNKEL, per germline (reference sequence). The CDR3 is made up of 14 amino acids. The CDR3 here is CASSQDAKVYEQYF. In DNA form, the CDR3 reads TGTGCCAGCAGCCAAGATGCTAAAGTCTACGAGCAGTACTTC.

The chain employs TRBV28 and TRBJ1-1, with D unresolved. CDR1 MDHEN and CDR2 SYDVKM come from the germline V gene. This CDR3 spans 11 amino acids. Trimming pared 10 bases from V and 12 bases from J, leaving 18 bases between. The CDR3 spells CAILEGYVTFF. The CDR3 DNA reads TGTGCCATTCTTGAGGGCTATGTGACTTTCTTT.

This clone occurred a few times. The DNA of the CDR3 is TGTGCCAGCAGTTATCTTTTTGGGACAGGCGCCTACGAGCAGTACTTC. This gives the protein CASSYLFGTGAYEQYF. The gene calls are TRBV28 and TRBJ2-7; 8 bases line up with TRBD1. With 4 bases clipped from V and 2 bases from J, the junction kept 10 bases outside the gene matches. The CDR3 has 16 amino acids. The germline CDR1 and CDR2 sequences are MDHEN and SYDVKM.

The chain uses TRBV6-5 and TRBJ2-7, with 11 bases fitting TRBD1. With 5 bases clipped from V and 3 bases from J, the junction kept 6 bases outside the gene matches. There are 15 residues in the CDR3. Germline CDR1 and CDR2: MNHEY and SVGAGI. The CDR3 protein is CASSPRTGGHYEQYF. CDR3 DNA: TGTGCCAGCAGTCCTAGGACAGGGGGCCACTACGAGCAGTACTTC.

For the CDR3, the DNA is TGTGCCAGCAGCCAAGGAGCCAGGGGCTGCTACCCCCTCCACTTT. This sequence encodes CASSQGARGCYPLHF. This chain uses TRBV3-1 (or the pseudogene TRBV3-2) with TRBJ1-6; D is perhaps TRBD1 (6 bases). Germline V gene sequence: CDR1 LGHDT, CDR2 YNNKEL (reference sequence). This CDR3 spans 15 amino acids. Trimming stripped 1 base from V and 13 bases from J, with 17 bases between.

The chain couples TRBV2 to TRBJ1-5; tentatively, D is TRBD1 (6 bases). The CDR3 spans 15 residues. With 6 bases removed from V and 2 bases from J, the gap between germline ends came to 14 bases. The germline V gene encodes CDR1 SNHLY and CDR2 FYNNEI. In nucleotides, the CDR3 is TGTGCCAGCAGGGCCGGGACAAGGGGCAATCAGCCCCAGCATTTT. As protein: CASRAGTRGNQPQHF.

The V and J genes are TRBV7-9 and TRBJ1-1; 9 bases are a match to TRBD1. The CDR3 is 14 residues long. The junction had 4 bases not matched to a gene; V was cut back by 3 bases and J by 5 bases. In germline, CDR1 is SEHNR, CDR2 FQNEAQ (reference sequence). The CDR3 DNA sequence: TGTGCCAGCAGCTTGCCGGGGACAGGGACTGAAGCTTTCTTT. The encoded protein is CASSLPGTGTEAFF.

The chain carries TRBV28 and TRBJ2-3, with 7 bases that match TRBD1. J gave up 5 bases and V 8 bases, and 22 bases lay outside the gene matches. This CDR3 is 18 amino acids long. Germline CDR1 is MDHEN and CDR2 is SYDVKM. CDR3 sequence reads: CASLPAFGDRAEVDTQYF. As DNA, the CDR3 is TGTGCCAGCTTGCCCGCCTTTGGAGACAGGGCAGAGGTAGATACGCAGTATTTT.

This clone was picked up one time. The rearrangement uses TRBV2 and TRBJ2-7; 10 bases are a match to TRBD1. This CDR3 contains 18 residues. V was pared by 8 bases and J by 0 bases, with 16 bases of the junction left unmatched. Germline loops: CDR1 SNHLY, CDR2 FYNNEI. This CDR3 reads CASGVGQGTQTYSYEQYF. The CDR3 coding sequence is TGTGCCAGCGGAGTGGGACAGGGGACTCAAACTTACTCCTACGAGCAGTACTTC.

The chain employs TRBV28 and TRBJ2-3; tentative D call: TRBD1 (6 bases). The CDR3 is made up of 16 amino acids. Between the trimmed V and J ends, which lost 4 bases and 1 base, there was a span of 15 bases. CDR1 and CDR2 from the germline V gene are MDHEN and SYDVKM. Written as DNA, the CDR3 is TGTGCCAGCAGTTCCATTCGACAGGCGGGCACAGATACGCAGTATTTT. Amino acids: CASSSIRQAGTDTQYF.

J is TRBJ2-7 and V is TRBV29-1, with 8 bases that match TRBD2. Losses at the gene ends were 2 bases for V and 4 bases for J; bases not matched to a gene: 7. Germline CDR1 reads SQVTM; CDR2 reads ANQGSEA. The CDR3 extends over 14 amino acids. The CDR3 loop reads CSVETGGGRYEQYF. In DNA, the CDR3 is TGCAGCGTTGAAACGGGTGGCGGGAGGTACGAGCAGTACTTC.

The chain is built from TRBV7-2 and TRBJ1-1, with D unclear. The V gene's germline CDR1 is SGHTA and CDR2 FQGNSA. The V and J ends lost 2 bases and 7 bases respectively, with 8 bases between them. This CDR3 spans 12 amino acids. The CDR3 region is CASSLNTNEAFF. For the CDR3, the DNA is TGTGCCAGCAGCTTAAATACAAATGAAGCTTTCTTT.

Here the CDR3 DNA reads TGTGCCTGGGGAACAGCAGGACAGGGGTACCAGCCCCAGCATTTT. Its translation: CAWGTAGQGYQPQHF. V and J are TRBV30 and TRBJ1-5; 9 bases agree with TRBD1. V dropped 5 bases and J dropped 7; count of bases not matched to a gene: 12. The germline gives CDR1 GTSNPN, CDR2 SVGIG (reference sequence). The CDR3 is 15 amino acids.

The chain uses TRBV29-1 and TRBJ2-3; D may be TRBD1 (6 bases). Germline CDR1 reads SQVTM; CDR2 reads ANQGSEA. The CDR3 extends over 14 amino acids. Trimming took 2 bases from V and 7 from J, leaving 16 bases between them. The CDR3 DNA is TGCAGCGTTGAAAAAGCAGGGGTAGGAAATACGCAGTATTTT. Its translation is CSVEKAGVGNTQYF.

This clone came up once. CDR3 DNA: TGTGCCAGCAGCAGCGGGAGGCCCCCCCAAGAGACCCAGTACTTC. Translation gives CASSSGRPPQETQYF. This chain connects TRBV7-2 to TRBJ2-5, with 9 bases aligning to TRBD2. The V gene end was trimmed by 5 bases and the J gene end by 1 base; junction bases not matched to a gene: 5. The CDR3 length is 15 residues. Looked up from germline, CDR1 is SGHTA and CDR2 is FQGNSA.

This chain links TRBV6-5 with TRBJ1-3; no clear D gene. V lost 6 bases to trimming and J lost 0 bases, with 9 bases between them. Germline values: CDR1 MNHEY, CDR2 SVGAGI. The CDR3 has 14 residues. CDR3 nucleotide sequence: TGTGCCAGCAGCCGACTGAGCTCTGGAAACACCATATATTTT. Translating gives CASSRLSSGNTIYF.

The chain uses TRBV19 and TRBJ1-5; D unresolved. Trimming stripped 3 bases from V and 5 bases from J, with 11 bases between. The CDR3 has 14 amino acids. CDR1 and CDR2 from the germline V gene are LNHDA and SQIVND (reference sequence). The chain's CDR3 is CASSISGGDQPQHF. The DNA of the CDR3 is TGTGCCAGTAGTATCTCGGGCGGGGATCAGCCCCAGCATTTT.

V and J are TRBV23-1 and TRBJ2-3; 8 bases align to TRBD1. TRBV23-1 falls under the ORF class, with uncertain function. This CDR3 contains 18 residues. With V trimmed by 10 bases and J by 2 bases, 20 bases remained unmatched. The CDR3: CATIDRGVQGNNTDTQYF. The CDR3 DNA sequence: TGCGCCACAATTGACAGGGGAGTCCAGGGTAATAACACAGATACGCAGTATTTT.

This rearrangement joins TRBV5-1 to TRBJ2-3, with D unclear. In germline, CDR1 is SGHRS, CDR2 YFSETQ. V was trimmed by 4 bases and J by 1 base, leaving 4 bases between them. This CDR3 comprises 12 residues. CDR3 in amino acids: CASSRGTDTQYF. Written as DNA, the CDR3 is TGCGCCAGCAGCCGGGGCACAGATACGCAGTATTTT.

The J gene is TRBJ2-6, the V gene TRBV5-1, with D possibly matching TRBD2 (5 bases). The germline V and J ends were trimmed by 1 base and 4 bases, with 12 bases remaining between them. Germline lookup yields CDR1 SGHRS and CDR2 YFSETQ. The CDR3 runs 16 residues. The CDR3 region is CASSLRTPMGANVLTF. CDR3 DNA: TGCGCCAGCAGCTTGAGGACTCCTATGGGGGCCAACGTCCTGACTTTC.

This chain links TRBV7-2 with TRBJ1-1; D may be TRBD1 (5 bases). CDR3 size: 13 residues. Germline V CDR1 and CDR2: SGHTA, FQGNSA. The V gene lost 5 bases and the J gene lost 7 bases, with 14 bases spanning the gap. The CDR3 reads CASSARQHSEAFF. CDR3 coding DNA: TGTGCCAGCAGCGCAAGACAGCACAGTGAAGCTTTCTTT.

J is TRBJ1-5 and V is TRBV4-1; 9 nucleotides agree with TRBD1. Germline loops: CDR1 MGHRA, CDR2 YSYEKL. V lost 1 base to trimming and J lost 6 bases; unmatched junction nucleotides: 4. CDR3 length: 15 residues. As DNA, the CDR3 is TGCGCCAGCAGCCAAGTGGGACAGGGCGGTCAGCCCCAGCATTTT. Translating it yields CASSQVGQGGQPQHF.

This clone was observed once. The V call is TRBV30, the J call TRBJ2-7; maybe TRBD1 (6 bases). V was cut by 5 bases and J by 6 bases, with 20 bases left in between. Germline lookup yields CDR1 GTSNPN and CDR2 SVGIG (reference sequence). The CDR3 totals 14 residues. The CDR3 loop reads CAWYPGTGSGEQYF. The CDR3 DNA reads TGTGCCTGGTACCCCGGCACAGGGTCCGGCGAGCAGTACTTC.

CDR3 residues: CASSILGRVNTEAFF. Here the CDR3 DNA reads TGTGCCAGTAGTATTTTGGGCAGGGTAAACACTGAAGCTTTCTTT. The chain recombines TRBV19 with TRBJ1-1, with TRBD1 as a possible D gene (5 bases). The CDR3 runs to 15 residues. Germline V gene lookup returns CDR1 LNHDA and CDR2 SQIVND (reference sequence). V was trimmed by 3 bases and J by 2 bases, leaving 13 bases between them.

The CDR3 region is CASKPGTGLGYTF. CDR3 bases: TGTGCCAGCAAACCTGGGACAGGGTTAGGCTACACCTTC. The V call is TRBV6-5, the J call TRBJ1-2; the match to TRBD1 covers 9 bases. The germline V gene has CDR1 MNHEY and CDR2 SVGAGI. There are 13 residues in the CDR3. With V trimmed by 7 bases and J by 8 bases, 8 bases remained unmatched.

This clone was seen just once. The chain recombines TRBV6-2 or TRBV6-3 with TRBJ1-2; 11 bases are shared with TRBD1. The CDR3 length is 14 residues. Germline-derived CDR1 and CDR2 are MNHEY and SVGEGT. The trim removed 6 bases at V and 6 bases at J, leaving 6 bases unmatched. The CDR3 protein is CASSLRGQGDGYTF. CDR3 coding DNA: TGTGCCAGCAGCCTCCGGGGACAGGGGGATGGCTACACCTTC.